The 22 T cell receptor beta chains presented below share a single source sample, sequenced in a study of blood T cell repertoires in COVID-19. This table comes from immunoSEQ multiplex PCR, and its TCRdb copy is limited to in-frame clones, with some not included. The sample lists about 260,000 clones, about 82% seen once, with about 2.1% in the top ten. Sequencing was performed on PBMCs or T cells enriched from blood (not recorded which). The origin of the receptors is a woman aged 45-65 years who had recovered from COVID-19.

In this sample, this clone turned up a few times. V gene TRBV24-1 combines with J gene TRBJ2-1, with 14 bases that match TRBD2. This CDR3 is built from 17 residues. V was pared by 3 bases and J by 5 bases, with 5 bases of the junction left unmatched. CDR1 is KGHDR, CDR2 SFDVKD, per germline. The CDR3 is CATSDTAGLAGDNEQFF. CDR3 coding DNA: TGTGCCACCAGTGATACTGCGGGACTAGCGGGGGACAATGAGCAGTTCTTC.

This clone was seen a handful of times. The chain links TRBV9 to TRBJ2-1, with 8 nucleotides matching TRBD1. Per germline, CDR1 SGDLS and CDR2 YYNGEE. J was trimmed by 5 bases and V by 3 bases; bases with no gene match: 4. This CDR3 spans 14 amino acids. Written as DNA, the CDR3 is TGTGCCAGCAGCGCAACAGGGGGTAACAATGAGCAGTTCTTC. It yields the protein CASSATGGNNEQFF.

In DNA, the CDR3 is TGCAGCGCCCAAGGACAGTTTGACACTGAAGCTTTCTTT. Encoded protein: CSAQGQFDTEAFF. This sequence joins TRBV29-1 and TRBJ1-1, with a possible D match to TRBD1 (6 bases). The CDR3 is 13 amino acids. Trimming left V 7 bases short and J 3 bases short, with 15 bases between. CDR1 and CDR2 (germline): SQVTM, ANQGSEA.

The chain is built from TRBV13 and TRBJ1-1; D remains unclear. V lost 2 bases, J lost 10 bases, and 14 bases lay in between. Germline assignment: CDR1 PRHDT and CDR2 FYEKMQ (reference sequence). The length of the CDR3 is 13 residues. CDR3 protein: CASSLSPSWAAFF. The CDR3 nucleotides read TGTGCCAGCAGCTTAAGCCCCTCTTGGGCAGCTTTCTTT.

V and J are TRBV5-1 and TRBJ2-5; D not resolved. Between the trimmed V and J ends, which lost 9 bases and 5 bases, there was a span of 17 bases. Germline V gene data show CDR1 as SGHRS and CDR2 as YFSETQ. CDR3 length: 13 residues. CDR3 loop: CATSINFGETQYF. CDR3 nucleotides: TGCGCCACCAGTATCAACTTCGGGGAGACCCAGTACTTC.

This clone occurred once. The rearrangement links TRBV11-2 to TRBJ1-3; TRBD1 agrees at 7 bases. J gave up 4 bases and V 5 bases, and 8 bases lay outside the gene matches. The CDR3 totals 15 residues. Germline lookup yields CDR1 SGHAT and CDR2 FQNNGV. In DNA form, the CDR3 reads TGTGCCAGCAGCCCCGACAGGGTGTCAGGAAACACCATATATTTT. Residues: CASSPDRVSGNTIYF.

The rearrangement links TRBV5-1 to TRBJ1-6, with D possibly being TRBD1 (6 bases). The V gene lost 3 bases and the J gene lost 6 bases, with 10 bases spanning the gap. The CDR3 runs 14 residues. Germline CDR1 and CDR2: SGHRS and YFSETQ. In nucleotides, the CDR3 is TGCGCCAGCAGCTCTAGACAGGCTAATTCACCCCTCCACTTT. Translation gives CASSSRQANSPLHF.

As DNA, the CDR3 is TGTGCCAGCAGCTCGGGTCTAAATCACAATGAGCAGTTCTTC. This translates into CASSSGLNHNEQFF. The rearrangement links TRBV3-1 (or the pseudogene TRBV3-2) to TRBJ2-1; D remains ambiguous. Germline V gives CDR1 LGHDT, CDR2 YNNKEL (reference sequence). The CDR3 consists of 14 residues. V gave up 5 bases and J gave up 5 bases, with 13 bases separating them.

V gene TRBV5-1 combines with J gene TRBJ1-1; 8 nucleotides agree with TRBD1. V gave up 2 bases and J gave up 0 bases; unmatched junction bases: 3. The CDR3 is 15 amino acids. Germline V gives CDR1 SGHRS, CDR2 YFSETQ. The CDR3 region has the DNA TGCGCCAGCAGCTTAGGACAGGGTTTGAACACTGAAGCTTTCTTT. This encodes CASSLGQGLNTEAFF.

The V and J genes are TRBV5-1 and TRBJ1-5; possibly TRBD1 for D (5 bases). The CDR3 has 14 residues. Germline CDR1 SGHRS, CDR2 YFSETQ. Trimming removed 3 bases at V and 7 bases at J, with 14 bases between. The CDR3, as DNA: TGCGCCAGCAGCTACGACGGACAACGGCAGCCCCAGCATTTT. Its translation is CASSYDGQRQPQHF.

This chain uses TRBV13 with TRBJ2-7; TRBD1 aligns across 7 bases. The CDR3 is 13 residues long. Germline values: CDR1 PRHDT, CDR2 FYEKMQ (reference sequence). The V and J ends lost 5 bases and 9 bases, in that order; junction bases with no gene match: 10. The CDR3 DNA is TGTGCCAGCAGCGCAGGGACAGCTGGGCGGCAGTACTTC. As protein: CASSAGTAGRQYF.

This clone was counted many times. The chain carries TRBV6-5 and TRBJ1-5; the D gene is possibly TRBD1 (6 bases). The CDR3 is 15 residues long. Germline CDR1 and CDR2: MNHEY and SVGAGI. Trimming shortened V by 5 bases and J by 4 bases, and 15 bases separated the two germline ends. The CDR3, as DNA: TGTGCCAGCAGTAACCCCTGGGACACGAATCAGCCCCAGCATTTT. This translates into CASSNPWDTNQPQHF.

The J gene is TRBJ2-3, the V gene TRBV24-1, with 8 bases identical to TRBD2. The V gene's germline CDR1 is KGHDR and CDR2 SFDVKD. Trimming took 5 bases from V and 2 from J; bases not matched to a gene: 5. CDR3 length: 15 residues. This CDR3 reads CATSAPSGPTDTQYF. The DNA for the CDR3 is TGTGCCACCAGTGCACCTAGCGGGCCCACAGATACGCAGTATTTT.

The chain joins TRBV28 to TRBJ2-1, with TRBD2 identical over 8 bases. The CDR3 is 17 residues long. Germline V gives CDR1 MDHEN, CDR2 SYDVKM. The V and J ends lost 4 bases and 3 bases, in that order; junction bases with no gene match: 11. The CDR3 DNA follows: TGTGCCAGCAGTTCCCCTCCGGGAGGGCCAAACTACAATGAGCAGTTCTTC. It translates to CASSSPPGGPNYNEQFF.

The chain links TRBV27 to TRBJ2-7, with a weak D call TRBD1 (6 bases). This CDR3 region has 12 residues. The germline V gene has CDR1 MNHEY and CDR2 SMNVEV (reference sequence). Trimming removed 2 bases from V and 6 bases from J, with 8 bases in between. The chain's CDR3 is CASSLTGIEQYF. DNA of the CDR3: TGTGCCAGCAGTTTAACAGGGATCGAGCAGTACTTC.

The J gene is TRBJ1-2, the V gene TRBV14; 7 bases align to TRBD1. The CDR3 is made up of 16 amino acids. The J segment lost 8 bases and the V segment lost 1 base, leaving 13 bases of the junction unmatched. Germline CDR1 is SGHDN and CDR2 is FVKESK. The CDR3 reads CASSQVPLTGILGYTF. DNA of the CDR3: TGTGCCAGCAGCCAAGTCCCTCTGACAGGGATATTAGGCTACACCTTC.

The chain links TRBV18 to TRBJ1-5; perhaps TRBD1 as D (6 bases). Trimming took off 5 bases at V and 4 bases at J, with 12 bases between the two ends. Germline V gene data show CDR1 as KGHSH and CDR2 as LQKENI. This CDR3 has 14 amino acids. The CDR3 protein is CASSLDSSNQPQHF. The DNA of the CDR3 is TGTGCCAGCTCATTGGACAGCTCAAATCAGCCCCAGCATTTT.

The chain employs TRBV5-4 and TRBJ1-2; 12 bases are a match to TRBD1. V gave up 4 bases and J gave up 2 bases; unmatched junction bases: 15. CDR1 is SGHNT and CDR2 is YYREEE in the germline V gene (reference sequence). CDR3 length: 19 residues. CDR3 nucleotides: TGTGCCAGCAGCAAGATGTTCGGGACAGGGGGCGCGGAAAACTATGGCTACACCTTC. Its translation: CASSKMFGTGGAENYGYTF.

The chain is built from TRBV2 and TRBJ1-3, with TRBD1 identical over 7 bases. Per the germline V gene, CDR1 is SNHLY and CDR2 is FYNNEI. V was pared by 5 bases and J by 0 bases, with 4 bases of the junction left unmatched. The length of the CDR3 is 15 residues. The CDR3: CASSLQGSSGNTIYF. The CDR3 coding sequence is TGTGCCAGCAGTTTACAGGGGAGCTCTGGAAACACCATATATTTT.

J is TRBJ2-2 and V is TRBV5-1; 11 bases line up with TRBD1. The germline V gene has CDR1 SGHRS and CDR2 YFSETQ. The J segment lost 3 bases and the V segment lost 5 bases, leaving 3 bases of the junction unmatched. This CDR3 is built from 15 residues. The CDR3 DNA reads TGCGCCAGCAGGTCGGGACAGGGGGACACCGGGGAGCTGTTTTTT. Protein sequence: CASRSGQGDTGELFF.

The rearrangement links TRBV6-5 to TRBJ2-3; 8 nucleotides agree with TRBD2. The CDR3 sequence is 15 residues long. V was clipped by 7 bases and J by 4 bases; unmatched bases: 10. Germline V gene data show CDR1 as MNHEY and CDR2 as SVGAGI. The CDR3 here is CASTARGVTSDTQYF. The CDR3 region has the DNA TGTGCCAGCACTGCGCGGGGGGTGACGTCAGATACGCAGTATTTT.

The chain employs TRBV2 and TRBJ1-6, with 11 bases matching TRBD1. CDR1 and CDR2 (germline): SNHLY, FYNNEI. The CDR3 is 14 amino acids. V lost 5 bases and J lost 14; bases outside the gene matches: 8. CDR3 amino acids: CASSWDRGSFTLHF. The CDR3 coding sequence is TGTGCCAGCAGTTGGGACAGGGGGTCCTTCACCCTCCACTTT.